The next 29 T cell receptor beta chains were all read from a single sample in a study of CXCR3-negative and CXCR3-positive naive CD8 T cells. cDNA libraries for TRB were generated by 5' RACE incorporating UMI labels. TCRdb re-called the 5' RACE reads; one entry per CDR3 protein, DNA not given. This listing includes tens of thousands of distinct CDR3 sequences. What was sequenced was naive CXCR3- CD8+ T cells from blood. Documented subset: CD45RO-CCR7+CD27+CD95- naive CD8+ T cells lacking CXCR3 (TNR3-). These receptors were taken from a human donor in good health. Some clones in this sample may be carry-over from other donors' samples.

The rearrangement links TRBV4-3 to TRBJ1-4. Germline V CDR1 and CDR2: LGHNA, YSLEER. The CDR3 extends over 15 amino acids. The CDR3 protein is CASSLKEATNEKLFF.

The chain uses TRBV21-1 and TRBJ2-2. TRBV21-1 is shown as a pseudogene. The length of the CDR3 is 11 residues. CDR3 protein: CARYLAGELFF.

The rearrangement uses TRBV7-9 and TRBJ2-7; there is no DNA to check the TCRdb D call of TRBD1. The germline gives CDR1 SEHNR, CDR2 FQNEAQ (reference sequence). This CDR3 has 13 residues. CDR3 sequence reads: CASSFPTGTEQYF.

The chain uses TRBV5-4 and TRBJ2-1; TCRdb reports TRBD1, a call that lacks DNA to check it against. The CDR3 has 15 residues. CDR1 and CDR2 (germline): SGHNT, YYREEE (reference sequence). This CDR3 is CASSSEAGNYNEQFF.

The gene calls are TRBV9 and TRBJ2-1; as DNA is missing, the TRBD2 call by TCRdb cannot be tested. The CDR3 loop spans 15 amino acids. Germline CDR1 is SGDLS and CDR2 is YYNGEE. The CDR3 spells CASSGQLGIYNEQFF.

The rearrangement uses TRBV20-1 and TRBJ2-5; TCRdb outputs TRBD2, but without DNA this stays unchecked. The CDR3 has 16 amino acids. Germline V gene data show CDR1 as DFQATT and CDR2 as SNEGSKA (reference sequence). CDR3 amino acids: CSARLAGGSLQETQYF.

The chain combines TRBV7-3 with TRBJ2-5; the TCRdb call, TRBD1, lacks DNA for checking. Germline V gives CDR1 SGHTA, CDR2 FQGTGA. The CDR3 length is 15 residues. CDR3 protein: CASSSTGGGQETQYF. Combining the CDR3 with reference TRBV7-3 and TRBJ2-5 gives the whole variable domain GAGVSQTPSNKVTEKGKYVELRCDPISGHTALYWYRQSLGQGPEFLIYFQGTGAADDSGLPNDRFFAVRPEGSVSTLKIQRTERGDSAVYLCASSSTGGGQETQYFGPGTRLLVL.

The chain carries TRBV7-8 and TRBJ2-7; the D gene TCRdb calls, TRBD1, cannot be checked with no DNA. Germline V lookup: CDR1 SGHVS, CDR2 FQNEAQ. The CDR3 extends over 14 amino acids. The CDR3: CASSLYAGDYEQYF.

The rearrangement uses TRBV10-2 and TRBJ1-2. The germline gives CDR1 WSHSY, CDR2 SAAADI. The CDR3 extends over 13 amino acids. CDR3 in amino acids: CASVEGLNYGYTF.

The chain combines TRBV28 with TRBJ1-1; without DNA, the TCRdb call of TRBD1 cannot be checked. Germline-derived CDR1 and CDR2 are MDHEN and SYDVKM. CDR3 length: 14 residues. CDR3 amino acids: CASGGQGADTEAFF. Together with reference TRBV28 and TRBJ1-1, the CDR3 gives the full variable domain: DVKVTQSSRYLVKRTGEKVFLECVQDMDHENMFWYRQDPGLGLRLIYFSYDVKMKEKGDIPEGYSVSREKKERFSLILESASTNQTSMYLCASGGQGADTEAFFGQGTRLTVV.

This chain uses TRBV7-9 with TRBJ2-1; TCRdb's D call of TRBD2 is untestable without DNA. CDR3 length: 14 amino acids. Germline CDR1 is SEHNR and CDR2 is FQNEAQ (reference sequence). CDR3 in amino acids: CASSPPWERNEQFF.

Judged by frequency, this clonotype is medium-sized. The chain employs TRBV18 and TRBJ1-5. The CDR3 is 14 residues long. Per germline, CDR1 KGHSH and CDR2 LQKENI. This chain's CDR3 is CASSPTAANQPQHF.

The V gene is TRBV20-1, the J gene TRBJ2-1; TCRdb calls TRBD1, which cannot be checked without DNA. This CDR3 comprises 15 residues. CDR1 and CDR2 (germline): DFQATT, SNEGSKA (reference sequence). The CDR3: CSATTGIPSYNEQFF.

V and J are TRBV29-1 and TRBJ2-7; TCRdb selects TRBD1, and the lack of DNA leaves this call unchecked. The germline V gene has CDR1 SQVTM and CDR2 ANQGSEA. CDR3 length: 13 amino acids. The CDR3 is CSSEGEGSNEQYF.

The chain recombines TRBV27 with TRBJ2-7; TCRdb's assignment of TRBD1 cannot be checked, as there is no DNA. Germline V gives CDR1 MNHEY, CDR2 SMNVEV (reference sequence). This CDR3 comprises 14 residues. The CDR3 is CASRVSGTIYEQYF.

CDR3 amino acids: CASSYGRVNEQFF. The chain is built from TRBV6-2 or TRBV6-3 and TRBJ2-1. Germline V gene sequence: CDR1 MNHEY, CDR2 SVGEGT. The CDR3 sequence is 13 residues long.

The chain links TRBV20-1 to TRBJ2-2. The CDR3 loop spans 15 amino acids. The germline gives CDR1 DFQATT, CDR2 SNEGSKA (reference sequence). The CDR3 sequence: CSARDTGQSTGELFF.

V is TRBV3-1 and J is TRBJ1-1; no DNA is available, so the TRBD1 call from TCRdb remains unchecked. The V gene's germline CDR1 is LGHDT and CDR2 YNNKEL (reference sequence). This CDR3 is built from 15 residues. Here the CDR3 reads CASSQVGGGIEEAFF. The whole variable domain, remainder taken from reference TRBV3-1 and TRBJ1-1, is DTAVSQTPKYLVTQMGNDKSIKCEQNLGHDTMYWYKQDSKKFLKIMFSYNNKELIINETVPNRFSPKSPDKAHLNLHINSLELGDSAVYFCASSQVGGGIEEAFFGQGTRLTVV.

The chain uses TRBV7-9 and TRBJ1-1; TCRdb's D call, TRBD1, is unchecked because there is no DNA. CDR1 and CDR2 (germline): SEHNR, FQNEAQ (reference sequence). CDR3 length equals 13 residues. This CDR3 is CASSWDQFTEAFF.

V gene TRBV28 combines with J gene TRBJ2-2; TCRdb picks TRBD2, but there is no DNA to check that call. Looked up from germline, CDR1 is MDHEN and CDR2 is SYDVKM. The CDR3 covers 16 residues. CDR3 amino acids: CASSLLAGALGGELFF.

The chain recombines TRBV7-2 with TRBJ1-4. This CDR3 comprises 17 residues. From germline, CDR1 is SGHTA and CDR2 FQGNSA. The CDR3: CASSSQTGRGRDEKLFF.

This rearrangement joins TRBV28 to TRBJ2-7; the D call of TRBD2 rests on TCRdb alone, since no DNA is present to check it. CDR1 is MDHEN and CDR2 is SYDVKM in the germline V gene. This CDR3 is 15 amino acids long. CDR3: CASSFRDPWAREQYF.

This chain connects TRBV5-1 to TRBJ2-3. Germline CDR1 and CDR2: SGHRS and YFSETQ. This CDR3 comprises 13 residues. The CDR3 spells CASSLEGIDTQYF.

CDR3 amino acids: CASTWGVNYGYTF. This chain connects TRBV6-6 to TRBJ1-2; TCRdb proposes TRBD1, but this gene call is untestable without DNA. The CDR3 has 13 residues. Germline V gene lookup returns CDR1 MNHNY and CDR2 SVGAGI (reference sequence).

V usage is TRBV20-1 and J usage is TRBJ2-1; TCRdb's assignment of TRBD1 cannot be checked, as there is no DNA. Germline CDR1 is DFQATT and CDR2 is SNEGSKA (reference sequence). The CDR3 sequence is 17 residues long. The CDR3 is CSASDSAIAARRNEQFF.

CDR3 in amino acids: CSARDLGGAGYEQYF. The V and J genes are TRBV20-1 and TRBJ2-7. In germline, CDR1 is DFQATT, CDR2 SNEGSKA (reference sequence). The length of the CDR3 is 15 residues.

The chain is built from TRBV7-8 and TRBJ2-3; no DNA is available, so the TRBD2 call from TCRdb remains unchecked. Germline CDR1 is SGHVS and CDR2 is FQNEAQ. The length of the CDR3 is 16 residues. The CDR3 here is CASRRGEGPPRDTQYF.

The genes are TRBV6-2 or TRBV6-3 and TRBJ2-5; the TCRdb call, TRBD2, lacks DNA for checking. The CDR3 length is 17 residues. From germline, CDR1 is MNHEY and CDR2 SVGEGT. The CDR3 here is CASSSLRGLAGAETQYF.

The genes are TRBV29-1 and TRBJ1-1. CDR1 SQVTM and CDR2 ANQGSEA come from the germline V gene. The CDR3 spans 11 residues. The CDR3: CSVEGVTEAFF. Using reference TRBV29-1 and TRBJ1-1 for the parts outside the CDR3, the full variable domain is SAVISQKPSRDICQRGTSLTIQCQVDSQVTMMFWYRQQPGQSLTLIATANQGSEATYESGFVIDKFPISRPNLTFSTLTVSNMSPEDSSIYLCSVEGVTEAFFGQGTRLTVV.